A few counts support the clone carrying this T cell receptor beta chain. Its antigen is currently unknown. It was the approximately 130-subject validation cohort, separate from the 666-subject first cohort, to which the donors belonged. The entry originates in a study of cytomegalovirus exposure and HLA in healthy donors. Study outcomes and limitations: The study put under 200 TCR beta chains on its list as cytomegalovirus-associated. Among TCR sequences, most were rare, though some public TCRs appeared in many donors. Clusters of TCRs from the first cohort tended to co-occur in the 100 to 150 validation repertoires (as a later analysis found).

This CDR3 contains 13 residues. Per germline, CDR1 SGHAT and CDR2 FQNNGV. The trim removed 5 bases at V and 5 bases at J, leaving 4 bases unmatched. The data were produced by immunoSEQ multiplex PCR, yet TCRdb's version contains in-frame clones alone and is incomplete. The repertoire holds about 130,000 clones, with nearly 90% as singletons. Sequencing was performed on PBMCs. The TCR comes from a man aged 30 to 45 in good health and CMV-seronegative. J is TRBJ2-7 and V is TRBV11-2; TRBD1 aligns across 9 bases. The CDR3 DNA is TGTGCCAGCAGCCCGGACAGGGGCAACGAGCAGTACTTC. As protein: CASSPDRGNEQYF.